Below, 29 T cell receptor beta chains from the same sample are listed, as sequenced in a study of OX40 agonist ivuxolimab in advanced cancers. The data were produced by immunoSEQ multiplex PCR, yet TCRdb's version contains in-frame clones alone and is incomplete. The table records 70,000 or so clones, 88% of them present only once. The sample was CD4+ or CD8+ T cells sorted from blood, taken in a trial of the OX40 agonist ivuxolimab. These receptors came from an adult with an advanced solid tumor such as melanoma, head and neck, liver or kidney cancer.

This chain uses TRBV19 with TRBJ2-7; weak D call: TRBD2 (6 bases). Germline assignment: CDR1 LNHDA and CDR2 SQIVND (reference sequence). This CDR3 is 12 amino acids long. The V end was cut by 9 bases, the J end by 3 bases, with 12 bases between. CDR3 nucleotide sequence: TGTGCCAGCCGGGACTCCCACTACGAGCAGTACTTC. This codes for CASRDSHYEQYF.

This chain joins TRBV28 and TRBJ2-5; D unresolved. The J call may be wrong; the DNA end is better matched by TRBJ2-7. Germline V gives CDR1 MDHEN, CDR2 SYDVKM. The CDR3 has 14 residues. This CDR3 reads CASSFGPQTYEQYF. The CDR3 nucleotides are TGTGCCAGCAGTTTCGGGCCACAAACCTACGAGCAGTACTTC.

This chain joins TRBV7-9 and TRBJ2-6; 8 nucleotides match TRBD2. CDR1 SEHNR and CDR2 FQNEAQ come from the germline V gene (reference sequence). This CDR3 is built from 17 residues. The J segment lost 0 bases and the V segment lost 2 bases, leaving 3 bases of the junction unmatched. CDR3 sequence reads: CASSLKRGSSGANVLTF. The CDR3 nucleotides are TGTGCCAGCAGCTTAAAGCGGGGGAGCTCTGGGGCCAACGTCCTGACTTTC.

The chain links TRBV6-5 to TRBJ2-5; weak D call: TRBD1 (6 bases). The ends were cut back, 0 bases at V and 2 bases at J, with 7 bases in the middle. CDR1 and CDR2 from the germline V gene are MNHEY and SVGAGI. The CDR3 consists of 14 residues. The CDR3 spells CASSYSGHQETQYF. The CDR3 region has the DNA TGTGCCAGCAGTTACTCGGGACATCAAGAGACCCAGTACTTC.

The J gene is TRBJ1-2, the V gene TRBV11-2, with D tentatively TRBD1 (5 bases). V lost 3 bases, J lost 4 bases, and 12 bases lay in between. CDR3 length: 14 residues. The germline CDR1 and CDR2 sequences are SGHAT and FQNNGV. DNA for the CDR3: TGTGCCAGCAGCTTGTTGGGGCTCGGCTATGGCTACACCTTC. Translation: CASSLLGLGYGYTF.

This rearrangement joins TRBV6-1 to TRBJ2-5; D gene ambiguous. Germline lookup yields CDR1 MNHNS and CDR2 SASEGT. The CDR3 runs 14 residues. V was shortened by 3 bases and J by 2 bases, with 10 bases between the two germline ends. The CDR3 spells CASSDRRFQETQYF. The CDR3 coding sequence is TGTGCCAGCAGTGACCGCAGATTTCAAGAGACCCAGTACTTC.

This clone was observed a handful of times. This chain joins TRBV28 and TRBJ1-2; D unclear. Trimming pared 8 bases from V and 3 bases from J, leaving 10 bases between. Germline CDR1 MDHEN, CDR2 SYDVKM. This CDR3 spans 12 amino acids. As DNA, the CDR3 is TGTGCCAGCGGATCGGCGGACTATGGCTACACCTTC. This sequence encodes CASGSADYGYTF.

This clone was detected only a few times. V is TRBV7-6 and J is TRBJ2-2; D is unresolved. V lost 7 bases and J lost 3, with 6 bases in between. In germline, CDR1 is SGHVS, CDR2 FNYEAQ. The CDR3 loop spans 12 amino acids. Written as DNA, the CDR3 is TGTGCCAGCACGGGCGACACCGGGGAGCTGTTTTTT. Its translation is CASTGDTGELFF. Full variable domain (outside the CDR3, taken from reference TRBV7-6 and TRBJ2-2): GAGVSQSPRYKVTKRGQDVALRCDPISGHVSLYWYRQALGQGPEFLTYFNYEAQQDKSGLPNDRFSAERPEGSISTLTIQRTEQRDSAMYRCASTGDTGELFFGEGSRLTVL.

The chain carries TRBV5-4 and TRBJ1-1; weak D call: TRBD1 (5 bases). This CDR3 spans 15 amino acids. The germline V and J ends were trimmed by 0 bases and 3 bases, with 12 bases remaining between them. Germline V CDR1 and CDR2: SGHNT, YYREEE (reference sequence). The CDR3 region is CASSLVGGADTEAFF. CDR3 in DNA: TGTGCCAGCAGCTTGGTCGGGGGTGCGGACACTGAAGCTTTCTTT.

V and J are TRBV10-3 and TRBJ1-3, with 7 bases matching TRBD1. This CDR3 has 15 residues. V lost 10 bases, J lost 0 bases, and 9 bases stayed unmatched. The germline V gene has CDR1 ENHRY and CDR2 SYGVKD. The CDR3, as DNA: TGTGCCACCGCGACGGGACAGAGCTCTGGAAACACCATATATTTT. This sequence encodes CATATGQSSGNTIYF.

This clone has just one count. The rearrangement links TRBV28 to TRBJ1-2; D gene unclear. Deletions cut 7 bases from V and 5 bases from J, with 11 bases between. This CDR3 has 12 amino acids. From germline, CDR1 is MDHEN and CDR2 SYDVKM. The CDR3 loop is CASTRVGYGYTF. CDR3 bases: TGTGCCAGCACCCGGGTCGGGTATGGCTACACCTTC.

The rearrangement uses TRBV28 and TRBJ1-5, with TRBD1 matching 9 bases. CDR3 size: 16 residues. With V trimmed by 1 base and J by 3 bases, 4 bases remained unmatched. From germline, CDR1 is MDHEN and CDR2 SYDVKM. DNA of the CDR3: TGTGCCAGCAGTTTATATGGGACAGGGTACAATCAGCCCCAGCATTTT. Its protein is CASSLYGTGYNQPQHF.

The V call is TRBV6-1, the J call TRBJ2-2; 9 positions agree with TRBD1. CDR1 MNHNS and CDR2 SASEGT come from the germline V gene. V lost 6 bases to trimming and J lost 4 bases; unmatched junction nucleotides: 3. This CDR3 is built from 14 residues. The CDR3 loop is CASSRDRVTGELFF. The CDR3 DNA follows: TGTGCCAGCAGCCGGGACAGGGTCACCGGGGAGCTGTTTTTT.

This sequence joins TRBV19 and TRBJ1-5; D is uncertain. Trimming took 0 bases from V and 1 from J, leaving 4 bases between them. The CDR3 extends over 14 amino acids. Per the germline V gene, CDR1 is LNHDA and CDR2 is SQIVND (reference sequence). CDR3 sequence reads: CASSIERSNQPQHF. Here the CDR3 DNA reads TGTGCCAGTAGTATAGAGAGGAGCAATCAGCCCCAGCATTTT.

This clone came up a few times. The chain links TRBV18 to TRBJ1-5; TRBD1 agrees at 8 bases. In germline, CDR1 is KGHSH, CDR2 LQKENI. The V segment lost 1 base and the J segment 1 base; nucleotides outside the gene matches: 6. The CDR3 covers 17 residues. Here the CDR3 reads CASSPLARGLSNQPQHF. Written as DNA, the CDR3 is TGTGCCAGCTCACCACTCGCCAGGGGGCTAAGCAATCAGCCCCAGCATTTT.

This chain uses TRBV5-1 with TRBJ2-1, with 7 bases identical to TRBD2. The CDR3 extends over 15 amino acids. The trim removed 0 bases at V and 7 bases at J, leaving 7 bases unmatched. The germline V gene encodes CDR1 SGHRS and CDR2 YFSETQ. The CDR3 protein is CASSLAPGGPNEQFF. CDR3 coding DNA: TGCGCCAGCAGCTTGGCCCCGGGGGGACCAAATGAGCAGTTCTTC.

The chain employs TRBV30 and TRBJ2-3, with a possible D match to TRBD1 (5 bases). This CDR3 region has 15 residues. Deletions cut 4 bases from V and 7 bases from J, with 21 bases between. Per germline, CDR1 GTSNPN and CDR2 SVGIG (reference sequence). DNA of the CDR3: TGTGCCTGGACCCTAAGGGGATCTTTAGGGTATACGCAGTATTTT. Translation gives CAWTLRGSLGYTQYF.

This chain uses TRBV7-9 with TRBJ2-7; D may be TRBD1 or TRBD2 (5 bases each). This CDR3 contains 14 residues. CDR1 is SEHNR and CDR2 is FQNEAQ in the germline V gene (reference sequence). Trimming removed 5 bases at V and 5 bases at J, with 16 bases between. CDR3 nucleotide sequence: TGTGCCAGCAGCCCGGAGGCAGGGTACAACGAGCAGTACTTC. This sequence encodes CASSPEAGYNEQYF. Full variable domain (missing parts from reference TRBV7-9 and TRBJ2-7): DTGVSQNPRHKITKRGQNVTFRCDPISEHNRLYWYRQTLGQGPEFLTYFQNEAQLEKSRLLSDRFSAERPKGSFSTLEIQRTEQGDSAMYLCASSPEAGYNEQYFGPGTRLTVT.

The chain couples TRBV5-4 to TRBJ1-2; the D is unclear. The CDR3 loop spans 12 amino acids. Germline assignment: CDR1 SGHNT and CDR2 YYREEE (reference sequence). The ends were cut back, 1 base at V and 1 base at J, with 2 bases in the middle. CDR3 DNA sequence: TGTGCCAGCAGCTTGCTTAACTATGGCTACACCTTC. Residues: CASSLLNYGYTF.

This sequence joins TRBV11-2 and TRBJ1-1; TRBD1 is a possible D gene (5 bases). Germline CDR1 SGHAT, CDR2 FQNNGV. The V gene lost 5 bases and the J gene lost 8 bases, with 21 bases spanning the gap. This CDR3 has 15 amino acids. The CDR3 sequence is CASSVTGTPAWEAFF. The CDR3 bases are TGTGCCAGCAGCGTCACCGGGACGCCCGCTTGGGAAGCTTTCTTT.

The J gene is TRBJ1-2, the V gene TRBV2; D is uncertain. Per germline, CDR1 SNHLY and CDR2 FYNNEI. V shed 2 bases and J shed 8 bases, with 12 bases lying between them. This CDR3 spans 13 amino acids. CDR3 in DNA: TGTGCCAGCAGTGAACGGCCCACTGGGGGCTACACCTTC. This translates into CASSERPTGGYTF.

The V gene is TRBV29-1, the J gene TRBJ1-5; TRBD1 is a possible D gene (5 bases). This CDR3 is built from 13 residues. V was shortened by 4 bases and J by 4 bases, with 11 bases between the two germline ends. The V gene's germline CDR1 is SQVTM and CDR2 ANQGSEA. CDR3 region: CSVVWDLNQPQHF. The CDR3 DNA sequence: TGCAGCGTTGTGTGGGACTTAAATCAGCCCCAGCATTTT.

The V and J genes are TRBV5-1 and TRBJ2-2; D unclear. From germline, CDR1 is SGHRS and CDR2 YFSETQ. V lost 1 base, J lost 0 bases, and 10 bases lay in between. The CDR3 runs to 16 residues. The CDR3 DNA is TGCGCCAGCAGCTTGCATGGGTCCTCGAACACCGGGGAGCTGTTTTTT. Translation: CASSLHGSSNTGELFF.

As concerns this clone: Other DNA variants within this sample encode the same CDR3. The chain is built from TRBV28 and TRBJ2-2; D possibly matches TRBD1 or TRBD2 (6 bases each). Per germline, CDR1 MDHEN and CDR2 SYDVKM. The CDR3 has 13 amino acids. Trimming removed 7 bases from V and 4 bases from J, with 10 bases in between. CDR3 sequence reads: CASTGASTGELFF. For the CDR3, the DNA is TGTGCCAGCACGGGGGCGAGCACCGGGGAGCTGTTTTTT.

The chain carries TRBV7-3 and TRBJ2-5, with D perhaps TRBD1 or TRBD2 (7 bases each). The germline gives CDR1 SGHTA, CDR2 FQGTGA. Trimming took 5 bases from V and 1 from J, leaving 11 bases between them. The CDR3 length is 14 residues. CDR3 in amino acids: CASSQGGFQETQYF. Written as DNA, the CDR3 is TGTGCCAGCAGCCAGGGGGGGTTCCAAGAGACCCAGTACTTC.

V and J are TRBV5-1 and TRBJ2-3; a possible D gene is TRBD1 (6 bases). The germline V gene encodes CDR1 SGHRS and CDR2 YFSETQ. Trimming shortened V by 4 bases and J by 4 bases, and 16 bases separated the two germline ends. This CDR3 is built from 15 residues. Here the CDR3 DNA reads TGCGCCAGCAGCCTTACCGGACAGCCGGCAGATACGCAGTATTTT. It codes for CASSLTGQPADTQYF.

The rearrangement links TRBV10-1 to TRBJ2-5; D unresolved. The CDR3 runs 14 residues. Deletions cut 0 bases from V and 5 bases from J, with 10 bases between. CDR1 is WNHNN and CDR2 is SYGVQD in the germline V gene (reference sequence). The CDR3 region is CASSESTAAETQYF. CDR3 coding DNA: TGCGCCAGCAGTGAGTCTACGGCAGCGGAGACCCAGTACTTC.

A single count supports this clone. The V and J genes are TRBV16 and TRBJ1-1; D remains unclear. V lost 2 bases and J lost 5, with 12 bases in between. Germline lookup yields CDR1 KGHSY and CDR2 FQNENV. The CDR3 runs 14 residues. The CDR3 bases are TGTGCCAGCAGCCAACGTCTCGGGGTTACTGAAGCTTTCTTT. This sequence encodes CASSQRLGVTEAFF.

The CDR3 coding sequence is TGCGCCAGCAGTCGGCCGGGACATAACTATGGCTACACCTTC. This translates into CASSRPGHNYGYTF. J is TRBJ1-2 and V is TRBV5-1; D may be TRBD1 (6 bases). The CDR3 spans 14 residues. Germline lookup yields CDR1 SGHRS and CDR2 YFSETQ. Deletions cut 5 bases from V and 1 base from J, with 12 bases between.